Listed below are T cell receptor beta chains from one sample, sequenced in a study of blood T cells in healthy people across ages. A single record per CDR3 protein comes from TCRdb applying MiXCR to the 5' RACE reads. The data contain about 1.1 million distinct CDR3 sequences, approximately 38% of them seen just once; the ten biggest clones take up around 12%. Sequencing was done on a sample of blood. Receptor source: a man between 18 and 29 years old in good health. Both conserved end residues are part of each CDR3. A D gene is named only where the DNA matches it firmly. Not every row has a clone size; where given, it reads once, few, many or a size class.

>-|-|TRBV4-1|TRBJ1-6
TGCGCCAGCAGCCAGGGGGGAATCACCCTCCACTTT
CASSQGGITLHF
>few|TRBD1|TRBV12-5|TRBJ1-5
TGTGCTAGTGGTCCCGGACAGGGGGCATATAGCAATCAGCCCCAGCATTTT
CASGPGQGAYSNQPQHF
>-|-|TRBV5-1|TRBJ1-2
TGCGCCAGCAGCGTGATTGGCGGTGAGGGCTACACCTTC
CASSVIGGEGYTF
>once|-|TRBV15|TRBJ2-1
TGTGCCACCAGCACTGGACAGTCAGTAAACTACAATGAGCAGTTCTTC
CATSTGQSVNYNEQFF
>-|TRBD1|TRBV7-9|TRBJ2-2
TGTGCCAGCAGCGTAGGACAGGGGAGGATTGAGGAGCTGTTTTTT
CASSVGQGRIEELFF
>-|-|TRBV3-1|TRBJ1-6
TGTGCCAGCAGCTCGGAATCTACAGGGCGTGATAATTCACCCCTCCACTTT
CASSSESTGRDNSPLHF
>few|-|TRBV20-1|TRBJ1-1
TGCAGTGCTAGGGATCACACTGAAGCTTTCTTT
CSARDHTEAFF
>few|-|TRBV19|TRBJ2-7
TGTGCCAGTAGTATGGCACCTAGAACCGAGCAGTACTTC
CASSMAPRTEQYF
>few|-|TRBV20-1|TRBJ2-7
TGCAGTGCTAGAGTCGTGAGGGGCAGCTCCTACAATGAGCAGTACTTC
CSARVVRGSSYNEQYF
>many|-|TRBV28|TRBJ2-7
TGTGCCAGCAGTACTAACAGCTACGAGCAGTACTTC
CASSTNSYEQYF
>-|-|TRBV10-3|TRBJ2-2
TGTGCCATCAGTATGGGCCAGGACAACACCGGGGAGCTGTTTTTT
CAISMGQDNTGELFF
>-|-|TRBV9|TRBJ2-2
TGTGCCAGCAGCGAGCGAGGTCCGACCACCGGGGAGCTGTTTTTT
CASSERGPTTGELFF
>-|-|TRBV5-1|TRBJ1-1
TGCGCCAGCAGCTTGGAAGGGACAAGGGGCCCCGAAGCTTTCTTT
CASSLEGTRGPEAFF
>few|TRBD2|TRBV20-1|TRBJ2-1
TGCAGCCGACTAGCGGGGGGGTCACGTGGCGATGAGCAGTTCTTC
CSRLAGGSRGDEQFF
>-|-|TRBV7-2|TRBJ1-1
TGTGCCAGCACTGGGGCAGCCTTTTTGAACACTGAAGCTTTCTTT
CASTGAAFLNTEAFF
>once|-|TRBV7-9|TRBJ1-2
TGTGCCAGCAGCGCCGGCAAGGACTTCTATGGCTACACATTC
CASSAGKDFYGYTF
>few|TRBD2|TRBV11-1|TRBJ2-7
TGTGCCAGCAGCTTTCCGACTAGCGGGGGGTCGAGCTCCTACGAGCAGTACTTC
CASSFPTSGGSSSYEQYF
>few|TRBD1|TRBV5-1|TRBJ1-4
TGCGCCAGTAGCCAGACAGGGGCTAATGAAAAACTGTTTTTT
CASSQTGANEKLFF
>few|-|TRBV6-2/TRBV6-3|TRBJ2-7
TGTGCCAGCAGCTCTAGCGTTACGCCCTACGAGCAGTACTTC
CASSSSVTPYEQYF
>-|-|TRBV4-2|TRBJ2-5
TGTGCCAGCAGCCAAGCTTTCTCAGGGTCTATAGAGACCCAGTACTTC
CASSQAFSGSIETQYF
>many|-|TRBV10-3|TRBJ2-2
TGTGCCATCAGGACGAACACCGGGGAGCTGTTTTTT
CAIRTNTGELFF
>few|-|TRBV10-3|TRBJ1-5
TGTGCCATCAGTGAGACAGCAAGCAATCAGCCCCAGCATTTT
CAISETASNQPQHF